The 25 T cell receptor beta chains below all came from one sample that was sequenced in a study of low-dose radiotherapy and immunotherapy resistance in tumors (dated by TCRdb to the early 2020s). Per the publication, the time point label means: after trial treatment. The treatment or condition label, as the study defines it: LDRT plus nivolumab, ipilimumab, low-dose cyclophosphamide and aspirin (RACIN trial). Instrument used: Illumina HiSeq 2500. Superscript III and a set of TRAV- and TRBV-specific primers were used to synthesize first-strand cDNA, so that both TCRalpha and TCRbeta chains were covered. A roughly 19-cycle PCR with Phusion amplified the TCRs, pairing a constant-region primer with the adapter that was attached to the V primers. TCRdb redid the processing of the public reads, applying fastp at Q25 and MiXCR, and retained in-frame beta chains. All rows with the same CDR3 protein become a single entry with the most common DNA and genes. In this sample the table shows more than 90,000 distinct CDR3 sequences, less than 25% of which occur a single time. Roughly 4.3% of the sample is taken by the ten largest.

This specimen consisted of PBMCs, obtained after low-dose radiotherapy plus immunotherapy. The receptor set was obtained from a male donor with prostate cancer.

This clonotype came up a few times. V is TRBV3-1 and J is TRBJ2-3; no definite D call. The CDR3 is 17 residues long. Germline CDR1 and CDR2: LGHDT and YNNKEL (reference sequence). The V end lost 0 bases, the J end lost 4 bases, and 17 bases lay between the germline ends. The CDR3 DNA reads TGTGCCAGCAGCCAAGATTCAGGCCGAACCATCCCAGATACGCAGTATTTT. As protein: CASSQDSGRTIPDTQYF.

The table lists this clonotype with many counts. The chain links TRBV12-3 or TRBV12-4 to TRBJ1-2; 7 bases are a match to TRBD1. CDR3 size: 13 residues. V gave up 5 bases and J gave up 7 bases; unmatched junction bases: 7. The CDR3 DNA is TGTGCCAGCAGTGTTGACAGGGACGGTGGCTACACCTTC. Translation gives CASSVDRDGGYTF.

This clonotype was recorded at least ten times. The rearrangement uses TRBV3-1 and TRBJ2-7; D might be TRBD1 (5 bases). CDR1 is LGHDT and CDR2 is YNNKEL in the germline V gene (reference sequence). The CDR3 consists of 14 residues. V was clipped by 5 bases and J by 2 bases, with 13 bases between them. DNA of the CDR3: TGTGCCAGCAGCACGCGACAGAGTGCCTACGAGCAGTACTTC. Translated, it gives CASSTRQSAYEQYF.

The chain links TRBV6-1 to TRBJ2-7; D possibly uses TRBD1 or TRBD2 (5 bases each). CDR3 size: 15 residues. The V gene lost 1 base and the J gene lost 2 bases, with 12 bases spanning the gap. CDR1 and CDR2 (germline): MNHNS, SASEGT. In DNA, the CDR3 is TGTGCCAGCAGTGAAGACGGAAGGGGAGCCTACGAGCAGTACTTC. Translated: CASSEDGRGAYEQYF.

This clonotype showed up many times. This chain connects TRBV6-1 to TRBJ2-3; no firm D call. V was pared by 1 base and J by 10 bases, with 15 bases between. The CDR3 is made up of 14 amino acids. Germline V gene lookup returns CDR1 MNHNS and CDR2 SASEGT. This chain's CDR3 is CASSEVTGFGAQYF. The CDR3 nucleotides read TGTGCCAGCAGTGAAGTAACGGGTTTTGGCGCGCAGTATTTT.

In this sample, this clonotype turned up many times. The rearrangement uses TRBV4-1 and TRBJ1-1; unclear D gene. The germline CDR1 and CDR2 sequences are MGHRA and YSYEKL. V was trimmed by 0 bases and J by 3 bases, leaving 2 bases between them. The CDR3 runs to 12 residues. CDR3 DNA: TGCGCCAGCAGCCAAGAATACACTGAAGCTTTCTTT. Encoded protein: CASSQEYTEAFF.

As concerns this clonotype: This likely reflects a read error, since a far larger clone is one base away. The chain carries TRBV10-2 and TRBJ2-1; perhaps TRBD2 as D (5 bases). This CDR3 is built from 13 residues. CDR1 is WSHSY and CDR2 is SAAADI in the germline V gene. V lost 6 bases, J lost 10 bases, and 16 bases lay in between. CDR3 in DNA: TGCGCCAGCAGGGAGGAAAACTCCTACGAGCAGTTCTTC. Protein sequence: CASREENSYEQFF.

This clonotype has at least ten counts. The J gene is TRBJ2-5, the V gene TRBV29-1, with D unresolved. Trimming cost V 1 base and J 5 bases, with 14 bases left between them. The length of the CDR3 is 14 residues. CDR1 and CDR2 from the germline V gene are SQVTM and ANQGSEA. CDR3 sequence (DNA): TGCAGCGTTGAAGTCAGCCGAGGAATGGAGACCCAGTACTTC. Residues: CSVEVSRGMETQYF.

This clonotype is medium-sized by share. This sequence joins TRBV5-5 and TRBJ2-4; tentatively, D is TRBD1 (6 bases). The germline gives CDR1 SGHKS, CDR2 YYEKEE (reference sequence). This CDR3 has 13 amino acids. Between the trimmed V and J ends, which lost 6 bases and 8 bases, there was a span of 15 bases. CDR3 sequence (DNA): TGTGCCAGCAACCCACCCTCAGGGGACATTCAGTACTTC. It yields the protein CASNPPSGDIQYF.

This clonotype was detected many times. CDR3 sequence: CASSLDLTGELFF. In nucleotides, the CDR3 is TGTGCCAGCAGCTTAGATCTGACCGGGGAGCTGTTTTTT. The chain combines TRBV7-7 with TRBJ2-2; D is undetermined. V lost 1 base, J lost 5 bases, and 5 bases lay in between. The CDR3 runs to 13 residues. In germline, CDR1 is SSHAT, CDR2 FNYEAQ (reference sequence). The full variable domain, with the rest looked up from reference TRBV7-7 and TRBJ2-2, is GAGVSQSPRYKVTKRGQDVTLRCDPISSHATLYWYQQALGQGPEFLTYFNYEAQPDKSGLPSDRFSAERPEGSISTLTIQRTEQRDSAMYRCASSLDLTGELFFGEGSRLTVL.

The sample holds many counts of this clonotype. CDR3 in amino acids: CASTSGGHSTDTQYF. CDR3 in DNA: TGTGCCAGCACTAGCGGGGGGCATAGCACAGATACGCAGTATTTT. The V gene is TRBV6-2 or TRBV6-3, the J gene TRBJ2-3; 11 positions match TRBD2. Germline V gives CDR1 MNHEY, CDR2 SVGEGT. This CDR3 region has 15 residues. The J segment lost 0 bases and the V segment lost 7 bases, leaving 3 bases of the junction unmatched.

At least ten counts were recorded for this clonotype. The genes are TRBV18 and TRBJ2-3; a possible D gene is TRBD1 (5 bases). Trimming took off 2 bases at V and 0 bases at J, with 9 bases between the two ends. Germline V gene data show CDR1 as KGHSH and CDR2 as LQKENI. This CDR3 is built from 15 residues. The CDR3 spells CASSPNGASTDTQYF. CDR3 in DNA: TGTGCCAGCTCACCAAATGGGGCGAGCACAGATACGCAGTATTTT.

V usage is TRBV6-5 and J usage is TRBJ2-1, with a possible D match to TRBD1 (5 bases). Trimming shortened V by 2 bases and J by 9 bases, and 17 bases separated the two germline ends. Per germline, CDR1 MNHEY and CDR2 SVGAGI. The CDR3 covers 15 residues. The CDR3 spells CASSYGWGGPGEQFF. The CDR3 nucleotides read TGTGCCAGCAGTTACGGGTGGGGCGGACCAGGTGAGCAGTTCTTC.

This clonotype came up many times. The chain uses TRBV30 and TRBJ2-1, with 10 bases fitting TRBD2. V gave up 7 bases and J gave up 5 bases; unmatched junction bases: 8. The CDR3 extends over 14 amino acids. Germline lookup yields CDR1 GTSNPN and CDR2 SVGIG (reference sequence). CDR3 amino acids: CALKLAGDHNEQFF. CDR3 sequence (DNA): TGTGCCTTGAAGCTAGCGGGGGACCACAATGAGCAGTTCTTC. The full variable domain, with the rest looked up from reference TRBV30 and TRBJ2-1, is SQTIHQWPATLVQPVGSPLSLECTVEGTSNPNLYWYRQAAGRGLQLLFYSVGIGQISSEVPQNLSASRPQDRQFILSSKKLLLSDSGFYLCALKLAGDHNEQFFGPGTRLTVL.

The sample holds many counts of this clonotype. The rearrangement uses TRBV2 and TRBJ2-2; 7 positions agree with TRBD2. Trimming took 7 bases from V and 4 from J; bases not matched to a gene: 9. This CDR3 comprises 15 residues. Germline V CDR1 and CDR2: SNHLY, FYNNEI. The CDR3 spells CASIPTGGGTGELFF. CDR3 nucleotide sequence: TGTGCCAGCATCCCTACGGGCGGGGGCACCGGGGAGCTGTTTTTT.

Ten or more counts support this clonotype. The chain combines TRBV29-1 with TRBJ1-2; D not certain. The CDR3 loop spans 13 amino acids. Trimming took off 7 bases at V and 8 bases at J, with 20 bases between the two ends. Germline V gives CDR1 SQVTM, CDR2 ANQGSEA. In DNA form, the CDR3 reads TGCAGCGCCGTAGGTAGTCTCTCTATGGGCTACACCTTC. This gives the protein CSAVGSLSMGYTF.

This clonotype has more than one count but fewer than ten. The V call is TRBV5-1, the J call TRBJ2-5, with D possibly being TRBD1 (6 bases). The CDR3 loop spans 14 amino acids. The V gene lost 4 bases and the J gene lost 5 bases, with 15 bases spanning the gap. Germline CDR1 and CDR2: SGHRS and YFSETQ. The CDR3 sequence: CASSATGGSETQYF. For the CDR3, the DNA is TGCGCCAGCAGCGCGACAGGTGGGTCGGAGACCCAGTACTTC.

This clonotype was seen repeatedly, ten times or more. The CDR3 here is CASSLPGTPRETQYF. The CDR3 coding sequence is TGTGCCAGCAGCTTACCCGGGACCCCGAGGGAGACCCAGTACTTC. The rearrangement links TRBV11-2 to TRBJ2-5; either TRBD1 or TRBD2 may fit D (5 bases each). Trimming removed 2 bases from V and 5 bases from J, with 15 bases in between. This CDR3 has 15 residues. The germline V gene has CDR1 SGHAT and CDR2 FQNNGV.

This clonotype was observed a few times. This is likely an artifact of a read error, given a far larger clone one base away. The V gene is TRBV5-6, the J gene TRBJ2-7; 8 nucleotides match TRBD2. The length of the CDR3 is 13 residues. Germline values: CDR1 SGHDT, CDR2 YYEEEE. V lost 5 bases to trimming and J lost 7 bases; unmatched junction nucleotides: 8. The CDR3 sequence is CASRGLAFDEQYF. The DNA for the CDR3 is TGTGCCAGCAGAGGACTAGCTTTCGATGAGCAGTACTTC.

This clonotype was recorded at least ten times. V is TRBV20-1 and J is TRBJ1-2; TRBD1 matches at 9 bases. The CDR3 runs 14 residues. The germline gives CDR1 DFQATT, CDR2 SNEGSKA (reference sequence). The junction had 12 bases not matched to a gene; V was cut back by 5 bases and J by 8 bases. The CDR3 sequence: CSAGTGTGKGGYTF. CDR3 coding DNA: TGCAGTGCTGGTACCGGGACAGGGAAGGGCGGCTACACCTTC.

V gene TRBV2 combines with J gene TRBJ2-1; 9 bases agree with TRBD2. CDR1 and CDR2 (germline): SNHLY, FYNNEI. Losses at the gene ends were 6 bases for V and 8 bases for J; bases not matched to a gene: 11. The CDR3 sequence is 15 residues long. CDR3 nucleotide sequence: TGTGCCAGCAGAATGCTAGCGGGGAGTGGCGATGAGCAGTTCTTC. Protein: CASRMLAGSGDEQFF.

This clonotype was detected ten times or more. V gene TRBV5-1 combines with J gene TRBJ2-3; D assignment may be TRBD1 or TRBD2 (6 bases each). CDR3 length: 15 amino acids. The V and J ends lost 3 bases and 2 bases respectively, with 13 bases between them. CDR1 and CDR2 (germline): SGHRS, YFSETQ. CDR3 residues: CASSSSGGLTDTQYF. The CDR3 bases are TGCGCCAGCAGCTCGTCCGGGGGCCTCACAGATACGCAGTATTTT. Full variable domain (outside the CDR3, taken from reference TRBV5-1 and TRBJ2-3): KAGVTQTPRYLIKTRGQQVTLSCSPISGHRSVSWYQQTPGQGLQFLFEYFSETQRNKGNFPGRFSGRQFSNSRSEMNVSTLELGDSALYLCASSSSGGLTDTQYFGPGTRLTVL.

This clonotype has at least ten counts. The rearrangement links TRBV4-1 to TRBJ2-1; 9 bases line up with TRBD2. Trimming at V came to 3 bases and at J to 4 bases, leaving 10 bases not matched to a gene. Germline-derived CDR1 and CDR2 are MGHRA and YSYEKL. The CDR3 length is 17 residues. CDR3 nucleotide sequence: TGCGCCAGCAGCCAGGGTACCGGGACTAGCAGGTACAATGAGCAGTTCTTC. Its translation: CASSQGTGTSRYNEQFF.

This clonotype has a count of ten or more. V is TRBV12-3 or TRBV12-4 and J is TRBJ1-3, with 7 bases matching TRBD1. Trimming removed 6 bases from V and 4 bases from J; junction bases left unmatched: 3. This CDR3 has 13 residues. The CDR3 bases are TGTGCCAGCAGAGGGACAGCAGGAAACACCATATATTTT. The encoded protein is CASRGTAGNTIYF.

Written as DNA, the CDR3 is TGTGCCAGTAGTATTGGACAGGGTTCCTACGAGCAGTACTTC. Translated: CASSIGQGSYEQYF. The gene calls are TRBV19 and TRBJ2-7; 8 nucleotides align to TRBD1. Germline V gene sequence: CDR1 LNHDA, CDR2 SQIVND (reference sequence). The V gene end was trimmed by 3 bases and the J gene end by 1 base; junction bases not matched to a gene: 2. The CDR3 sequence is 14 residues long. The full variable domain, its missing parts supplied by reference TRBV19 and TRBJ2-7, is DGGITQSPKYLFRKEGQNVTLSCEQNLNHDAMYWYRQDPGQGLRLIYYSQIVNDFQKGDIAEGYSVSREKKESFPLTVTSAQKNPTAFYLCASSIGQGSYEQYFGPGTRLTVT.